This TCR beta chain came from a study of blood T cell repertoires in COVID-19. Study-level information: The United States, Italy and Spain supplied acute and convalescent COVID-19 samples. PBMCs, B-cell-depleted T cells, or T cells provided the cDNA or gDNA that made up the material.

The CDR3 has 16 amino acids. Trimming stripped 0 bases from V and 5 bases from J, with 16 bases between. The V gene's germline CDR1 is MNHEY and CDR2 SVGAGI. Authors' analysis steps: Estimation of nucleated cell counts relied on the amplification of reference gene primers. Here immunoSEQ multiplex PCR was the method, and the copy in TCRdb shows in-frame clones only, minus some. The DNA gave D and trimming, while V, J and clone size come from that table. The data hold approximately 68,000 clones, with 75% to 90% observed a single time. The TCR originated in a woman aged 80 or over with active or convalescent COVID-19. The sample taken for sequencing was peripheral blood. The genes are TRBV6-5 and TRBJ1-2; no reliable D call. This chain's CDR3 is CASSYSIGGLTYGYTF. Written as DNA, the CDR3 is TGTGCCAGCAGTTACTCGATAGGAGGGCTGACGTATGGCTACACCTTC.